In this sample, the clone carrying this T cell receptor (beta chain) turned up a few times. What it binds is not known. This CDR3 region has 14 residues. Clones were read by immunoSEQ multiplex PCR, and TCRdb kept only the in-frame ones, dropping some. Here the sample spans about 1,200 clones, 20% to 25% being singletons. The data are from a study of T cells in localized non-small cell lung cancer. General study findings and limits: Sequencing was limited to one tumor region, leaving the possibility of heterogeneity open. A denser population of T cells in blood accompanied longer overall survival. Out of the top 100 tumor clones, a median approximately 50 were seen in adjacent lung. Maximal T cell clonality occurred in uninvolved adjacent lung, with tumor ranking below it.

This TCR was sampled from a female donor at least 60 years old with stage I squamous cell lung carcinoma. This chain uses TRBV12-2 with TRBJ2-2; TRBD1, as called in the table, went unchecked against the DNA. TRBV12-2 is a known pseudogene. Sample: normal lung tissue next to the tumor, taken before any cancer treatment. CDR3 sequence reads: CANSDMIRAGELFF. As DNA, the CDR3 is TGTGCCAATTCGGACATGATTAGGGCCGGGGAGCTGTTTTTT.